The next 3 T cell receptor beta chains were all read from a single sample in a study of shared clonotypes between healthy human individuals. Sequencing was performed with immunoSEQ multiplex PCR; in TCRdb, only in-frame clones are kept and a portion is missing. The table records some 500,000 clones, about 96% of them present only once. The sequenced sample was naive CD4+ T cells sorted from blood. Subset indicated: CD45RA+ positively selected. Source of these receptors: a woman aged 30 to 39 in good health.

The chain has TRBV2 and TRBJ2-5; D uncertain. This CDR3 has 12 residues. CDR1 is SNHLY, CDR2 FYNNEI, per germline. V was shortened by 7 bases and J by 1 base, with 7 bases between the two germline ends. CDR3 protein: CASIGSQETQYF. The DNA for the CDR3 is TGTGCCAGCATCGGCAGCCAAGAGACCCAGTACTTC.

The gene calls are TRBV15 and TRBJ2-1, with 9 bases lining up with TRBD2. Germline CDR1 reads LNHNV; CDR2 reads YYDKDF (reference sequence). J was trimmed by 10 bases and V by 1 base; bases with no gene match: 5. The CDR3 extends over 14 amino acids. The CDR3 loop is CATSRVLAGWEQFF. The CDR3 nucleotides read TGTGCCACCAGCAGAGTCCTAGCGGGATGGGAGCAGTTCTTC.

J is TRBJ2-1 and V is TRBV19, with 13 bases aligning to TRBD2. Germline V CDR1 and CDR2: LNHDA, SQIVND (reference sequence). This CDR3 spans 15 amino acids. V shed 4 bases and J 9 bases; nucleotides not matched to a gene: 6. The CDR3: CASSTTSGRVGEQFF. The CDR3 coding sequence is TGTGCCAGTAGTACAACTAGCGGGAGGGTTGGTGAGCAGTTCTTC. The entire variable domain, with the rest obtained from reference TRBV19 and TRBJ2-1, is as follows: DGGITQSPKYLFRKEGQNVTLSCEQNLNHDAMYWYRQDPGQGLRLIYYSQIVNDFQKGDIAEGYSVSREKKESFPLTVTSAQKNPTAFYLCASSTTSGRVGEQFFGPGTRLTVL.